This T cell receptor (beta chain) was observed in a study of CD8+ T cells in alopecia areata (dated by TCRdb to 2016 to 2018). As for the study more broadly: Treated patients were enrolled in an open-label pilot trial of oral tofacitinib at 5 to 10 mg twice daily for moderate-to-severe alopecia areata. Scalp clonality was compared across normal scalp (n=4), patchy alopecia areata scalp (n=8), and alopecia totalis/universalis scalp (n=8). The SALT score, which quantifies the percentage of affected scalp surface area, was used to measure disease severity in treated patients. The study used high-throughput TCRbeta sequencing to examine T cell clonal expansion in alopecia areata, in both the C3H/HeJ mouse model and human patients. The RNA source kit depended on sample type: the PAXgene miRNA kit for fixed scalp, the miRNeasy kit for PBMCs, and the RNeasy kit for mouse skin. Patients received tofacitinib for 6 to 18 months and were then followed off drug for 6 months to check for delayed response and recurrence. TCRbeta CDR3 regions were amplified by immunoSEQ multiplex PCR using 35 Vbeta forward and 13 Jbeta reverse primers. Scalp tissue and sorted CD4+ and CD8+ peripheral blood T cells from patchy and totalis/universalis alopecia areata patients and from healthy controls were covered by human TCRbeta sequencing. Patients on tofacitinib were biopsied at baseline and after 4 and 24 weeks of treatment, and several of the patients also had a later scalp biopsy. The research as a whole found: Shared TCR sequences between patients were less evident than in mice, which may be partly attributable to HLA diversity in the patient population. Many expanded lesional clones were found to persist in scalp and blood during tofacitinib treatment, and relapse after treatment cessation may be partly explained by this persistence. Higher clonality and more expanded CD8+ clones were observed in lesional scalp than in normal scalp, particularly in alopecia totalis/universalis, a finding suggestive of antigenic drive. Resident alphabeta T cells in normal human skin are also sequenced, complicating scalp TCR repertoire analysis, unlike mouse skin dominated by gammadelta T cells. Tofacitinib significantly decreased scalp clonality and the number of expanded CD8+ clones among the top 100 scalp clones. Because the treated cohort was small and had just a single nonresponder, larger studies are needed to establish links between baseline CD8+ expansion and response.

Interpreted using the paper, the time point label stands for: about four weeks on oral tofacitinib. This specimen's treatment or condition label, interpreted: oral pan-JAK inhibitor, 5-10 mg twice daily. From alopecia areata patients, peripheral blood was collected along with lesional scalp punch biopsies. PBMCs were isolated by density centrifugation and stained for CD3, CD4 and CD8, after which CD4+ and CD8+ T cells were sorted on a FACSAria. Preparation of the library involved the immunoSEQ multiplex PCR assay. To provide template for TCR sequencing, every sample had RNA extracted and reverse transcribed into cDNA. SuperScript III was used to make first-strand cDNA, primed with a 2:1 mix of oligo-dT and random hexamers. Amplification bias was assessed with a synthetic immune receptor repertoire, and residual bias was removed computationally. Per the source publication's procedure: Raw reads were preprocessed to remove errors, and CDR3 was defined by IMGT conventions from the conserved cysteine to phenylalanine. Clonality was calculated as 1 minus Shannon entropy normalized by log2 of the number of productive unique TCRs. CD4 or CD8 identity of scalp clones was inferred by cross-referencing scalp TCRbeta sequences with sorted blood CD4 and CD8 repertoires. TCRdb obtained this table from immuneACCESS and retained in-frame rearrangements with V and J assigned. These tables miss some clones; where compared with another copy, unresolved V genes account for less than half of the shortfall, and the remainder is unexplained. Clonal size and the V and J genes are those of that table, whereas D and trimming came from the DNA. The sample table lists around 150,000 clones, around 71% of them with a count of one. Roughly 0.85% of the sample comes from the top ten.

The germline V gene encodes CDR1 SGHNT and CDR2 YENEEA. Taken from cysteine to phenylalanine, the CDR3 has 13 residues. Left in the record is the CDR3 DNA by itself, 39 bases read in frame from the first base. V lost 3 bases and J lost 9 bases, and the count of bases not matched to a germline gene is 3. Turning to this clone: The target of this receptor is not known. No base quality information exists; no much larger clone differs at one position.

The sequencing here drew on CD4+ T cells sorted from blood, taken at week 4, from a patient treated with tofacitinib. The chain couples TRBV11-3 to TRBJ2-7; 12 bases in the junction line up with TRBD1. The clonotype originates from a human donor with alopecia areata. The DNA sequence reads TGTGCCAGCAGCTTGGGACAGGGGGCACGGCAGTACTTC. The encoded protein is CASSLGQGARQYF.